Presented here are 10 T cell receptor beta chains from one specimen sequenced in a study of Tregs in tolerant kidney transplant recipients (dated by TCRdb to between 2018 and 2021). The library was generated by the immunoSEQ multiplex PCR assay. This is the immuneACCESS table as TCRdb keeps it, with only in-frame sequences that have V and J called. A part of the clones is gone; compared with another copy, unresolved V genes explain less than half, and the rest is unexplained. Recorded for this sample are about 68,000 clones; about 83% of them occurred a single time. The ten largest clonotypes hold 3.5% to 5.5% of the sample. Sequences were obtained from CD4+ T cells from blood. Source of these receptors: a human donor in good health.

This chain uses TRBV6-5 with TRBJ2-3; the D call may be TRBD1 or TRBD2 (5 bases each). The V gene's germline CDR1 is MNHEY and CDR2 SVGAGI. The V end lost 5 bases, the J end lost 9 bases, and 9 bases lay between the germline ends. CDR3 length equals 11 residues. The CDR3 region is CASSRGDTQYF. The CDR3 bases are TGTGCCAGCAGTCGAGGGGACACGCAGTATTTT.

The chain employs TRBV5-5 and TRBJ1-1; a possible D gene is TRBD1 (6 bases). Trimming took 3 bases from V and 9 from J, leaving 18 bases between them. CDR1 is SGHKS and CDR2 is YYEKEE in the germline V gene (reference sequence). This CDR3 has 14 amino acids. The CDR3 loop reads CASSSGNGQSKAFF. The CDR3 DNA reads as TGTGCCAGCAGCTCCGGGAATGGACAGTCTAAAGCTTTCTTT.

The chain uses TRBV6-1 and TRBJ2-2; no definite D call. V was pared by 10 bases and J by 0 bases, with 12 bases between. This CDR3 is built from 14 residues. Germline CDR1 MNHNS, CDR2 SASEGT. This CDR3 is CATGSSPNTGELFF. The CDR3 DNA reads TGTGCCACTGGGTCTTCACCGAACACCGGGGAGCTGTTTTTT.

The chain links TRBV9 to TRBJ2-1; D may match TRBD1 or TRBD2 (6 bases each). V lost 0 bases and J lost 1, with 14 bases in between. The CDR3 is 17 residues long. The germline V gene has CDR1 SGDLS and CDR2 YYNGEE. CDR3 DNA: TGTGCCAGCAGCGTAGGGGGTAGGGGGACTTCCTACAATGAGCAGTTCTTC. The encoded protein is CASSVGGRGTSYNEQFF.

J is TRBJ2-7 and V is TRBV5-1, with a tentative D call TRBD1 (6 bases). The CDR3 spans 15 residues. The ends were cut back, 1 base at V and 0 bases at J, with 11 bases in the middle. In germline, CDR1 is SGHRS, CDR2 YFSETQ. CDR3 bases: TGCGCCAGCAGCTTGTTGGGGACACCCTCCTACGAGCAGTACTTC. Its protein product is CASSLLGTPSYEQYF.

The chain employs TRBV11-2 and TRBJ2-3; the D gene could be TRBD1 or TRBD2 (5 bases each). CDR3 length: 15 amino acids. V lost 4 bases and J 4 bases, leaving 15 bases between the germline ends. Looked up from germline, CDR1 is SGHAT and CDR2 is FQNNGV. The CDR3 spells CASSSRGRISDTQYF. The CDR3 bases are TGTGCCAGCAGCTCGAGGGGCCGAATCTCAGATACGCAGTATTTT.

This chain's CDR3 is CSVNPGAGEAFF. As DNA, the CDR3 is TGCAGCGTCAACCCGGGGGCTGGTGAAGCTTTCTTT. The chain links TRBV29-1 to TRBJ1-1, with D perhaps matching TRBD1 (6 bases). Germline CDR1 is SQVTM and CDR2 is ANQGSEA. The CDR3 totals 12 residues. V gave up 6 bases and J gave up 7 bases, with 15 bases separating them.

The rearrangement links TRBV7-3 to TRBJ2-1; D is perhaps TRBD1 (5 bases). The CDR3 loop spans 13 amino acids. Germline V gives CDR1 SGHTA, CDR2 FQGTGA. The germline V and J ends were trimmed by 5 bases and 5 bases, with 10 bases remaining between them. In DNA form, the CDR3 reads TGTGCCAGCAGCGCGCAGGGAAACAATGAGCAGTTCTTC. It is translated as CASSAQGNNEQFF.

DNA for the CDR3: TGTGCCAGCAGCTTCAGCGGGGGGGCCGTAGGAGATACGCAGTATTTT. Translating gives CASSFSGGAVGDTQYF. The chain recombines TRBV5-6 with TRBJ2-3; 10 bases line up with TRBD2. The CDR3 runs to 16 residues. Per germline, CDR1 SGHDT and CDR2 YYEEEE. Unmatched junction bases numbered 8, after V lost 2 bases and J lost 5 bases.

This clone occurred once. This rearrangement joins TRBV7-2 to TRBJ1-6; TRBD1 agrees at 7 bases. The CDR3 loop spans 15 amino acids. Germline CDR1 reads SGHTA; CDR2 reads FQGNSA. Trimming at V came to 8 bases and at J to 4 bases, leaving 8 bases not matched to a gene. This chain's CDR3 is CASATDRPYNSPLHF. CDR3 nucleotides: TGTGCCAGCGCGACGGACAGGCCATATAATTCACCCCTCCACTTT. Filled out from reference TRBV7-2 and TRBJ1-6, the complete variable domain reads GAGVSQSPSNKVTEKGKDVELRCDPISGHTALYWYRQSLGQGLEFLIYFQGNSAPDKSGLPSDRFSAERTGGSVSTLTIQRTQQEDSAVYLCASATDRPYNSPLHFGNGTRLTVT.